Below, one T cell receptor (beta chain) is given with its context. The clone's antigen remains unknown. There are no base qualities to consult, and no much larger clone falls within one base. The data derive from a study of T cell changes during pregnancy in multiple sclerosis (dated by TCRdb to about 2019). Broadly, across the study: Changes in the T cell repertoire over the course of pregnancy were examined in this study in women with multiple sclerosis.

Libraries were constructed by the immunoSEQ multiplex PCR assay. Held by TCRdb, this immuneACCESS table contains in-frame sequences only and omits some clones. Under half of the omission traces to an unresolved V gene where checked; the cause of the rest is unknown. The table for this sample lists about 45,000 clones; around nine tenths of them were counted only once. Clones ranked in the top ten supply around 0.63% of the sample. The CDR3 spans 15 residues, from the cysteine through the phenylalanine. The entry retains the CDR3 DNA only, 45 bases that are in frame from base 1. The junction shows trimming of 6 bases on V and 4 bases on J, and the gene matches do not reach 9 bases of it. The germline V gene provides CDR1 MNHNS and CDR2 SASEGT.

This clonotype was obtained from a female donor with multiple sclerosis, enrolled in a pregnancy study. The V and J segments used are TRBV6-1 and TRBJ2-7; TRBD1 matches 10 bases in the middle. This material consisted of CD4+ T cells from peripheral blood mononuclear cells, taken in the first trimester of pregnancy. The DNA sequence is given as TGTGCCAGCAGGGGCACCGGGACAGGGGCTTACGAGCAGTACTTC. Its protein reads: CASRGTGTGAYEQYF.